Shown below are 4 T cell receptor beta chains from a single sample sequenced in a study of T-cell memory formation after mild COVID-19 (dated by TCRdb to the early 2020s). The receptor library was made with 5' RACE. TCRdb lists the instrument as Illumina NovaSeq 6000. Starting from the raw public reads, TCRdb applied fastp trimming at Q25, assembled clones with MiXCR and retained in-frame beta chains. Merged by CDR3 protein, the rows form single entries marked with the most common genes and DNA. The sample table lists some 350,000 distinct CDR3 sequences, around a sixth of them with a count of one. Of the sample, around 20% is held by the ten largest clones. Sample: PBMCs or a T cell subset sorted from them (not recorded which). The receptors here all came from a man in his late teens or twenties who had mild COVID-19 (a few samples of this study predate the infection). The sample titles of this study are shuffled in the database, so cell type and time point are left out; the donor was told from shared clones.

This clonotype occurred a few times. The genes are TRBV4-1 and TRBJ1-5; tentative D call: TRBD1 (5 bases). V dropped 1 base and J dropped 4 bases, with 14 bases sitting between them. Germline V lookup: CDR1 MGHRA, CDR2 YSYEKL. CDR3 length: 16 residues. CDR3 amino acids: CASSQAAGRSNQPQHF. CDR3 DNA sequence: TGCGCCAGCAGCCAAGCGGCAGGGCGTTCAAATCAGCCCCAGCATTTT.

The rearrangement uses TRBV6-2 or TRBV6-3 and TRBJ2-4; D might be TRBD2 (6 bases). The V gene lost 2 bases and the J gene lost 8 bases, with 22 bases spanning the gap. Per the germline V gene, CDR1 is MNHEY and CDR2 is SVGEGT. This CDR3 contains 17 residues. The CDR3 nucleotides read TGTGCCAGCAGTTACACCCCCGGGAGAGGGATCATCCACATTCAGTACTTC. It yields the protein CASSYTPGRGIIHIQYF.

This clonotype was counted only a few times. The V gene is TRBV20-1, the J gene TRBJ2-1; no clear D gene. Per germline, CDR1 DFQATT and CDR2 SNEGSKA (reference sequence). Trimming cost V 5 bases and J 7 bases, with 6 bases left between them. The length of the CDR3 is 10 residues. Here the CDR3 reads CSARLNEQFF. The CDR3 nucleotides read TGCAGTGCTCGGTTGAATGAGCAGTTCTTC.

This clonotype was counted at least ten times. This rearrangement joins TRBV5-4 to TRBJ1-1; D is undetermined. Germline V gives CDR1 SGHNT, CDR2 YYREEE (reference sequence). The CDR3 contains 11 residues. V was pared by 2 bases and J by 7 bases, with 6 bases between. Here the CDR3 reads CASSFLSEAFF. CDR3 DNA sequence: TGTGCCAGCAGCTTTTTAAGTGAAGCTTTCTTT.